This T cell receptor beta chain comes out of a study of response to subunit inactivated influenza vaccine (dated 2018 in TCRdb). With respect to the entire study: The study used deep quantitative T cell receptor repertoire profiling to track responses to a trivalent subunit inactivated influenza vaccine. Overall study outcomes, separate from this receptor: According to the authors, only a limited number of new T cells may be recruited by each seasonal influenza vaccination.

The library was obtained by RT-PCR. Sequenced using an Illumina HiSeq 2500. TCRdb passed the public sequencing reads through fastp at Q25 and MiXCR, retaining productive beta sequences. Every entry covers one CDR3 protein and lists the most common genes and DNA from its rows. Recorded for this sample are around 580,000 distinct CDR3 sequences; approximately 10% of them occurred a single time. The top ten constitute around 9.6% of the sample. The germline V gene specifies SGHTA as CDR1 and FQGNSA as CDR2. Measured from the cysteine to the phenylalanine, the CDR3 is 14 residues long. Of the read, only the CDR3 DNA is kept; its 42 bases are in frame from base 1. Trimming removed 5 bases from V and 6 bases from J, leaving 17 bases between the germline ends. In regard to this clonotype: The target of this receptor is not known. Base-call qualities are not available, and no considerably larger clone is one nucleotide away.

The sample was PBMCs from blood, taken on the day of vaccination. This receptor was taken from a man between 45 and 60 years old who received an inactivated influenza vaccine. Donor details come from another sample of the same person, matched by shared clones. The chain uses TRBV7-2 and TRBJ2-7; 5 matching bases give a weak D call of TRBD1. The CDR3 reads CASSPLGGGAEQYF. DNA sequence: TGTGCCAGCAGCCCCCTAGGCGGTGGGGCCGAGCAGTACTTC.